This is a list of T cell receptor beta chains from one sample in a study of blood T cells in healthy people across ages. TCRdb reprocessed the 5' RACE reads via MiXCR and lists one record per CDR3 protein. The sample shows 920,000 or so distinct CDR3 sequences, 40% to 55% of them seen only once. The sample was blood. These receptors were taken from a woman aged 55-69 years in good health. Both conserved end residues are part of each CDR3. D genes are given only for firm matches. Clone size, where shown, is once, few, many, or a class for clones that have expanded.

CDR3 length: 20; clone size: .; D gene: .; J gene: TRBJ1-2; V gene: TRBV29-1; CDR3 protein: CSVEGPEGRPRVVRYYGYTF; CDR3 DNA: TGCAGCGTTGAAGGGCCCGAGGGGCGACCTCGCGTGGTGCGGTACTATGGCTACACCTTC
CDR3 length: 17; clone size: .; D gene: .; J gene: TRBJ2-1; V gene: TRBV7-9; CDR3 protein: CASRHLIPFDSDNEQFF; CDR3 DNA: TGTGCCAGCAGGCATTTAATCCCCTTCGACAGCGACAATGAGCAGTTCTTC
CDR3 length: 15; clone size: few; D gene: TRBD1; J gene: TRBJ2-7; V gene: TRBV9; CDR3 protein: CASSPGTGGRYEQYF; CDR3 DNA: TGTGCCAGCAGCCCCGGGACAGGTGGCCGCTACGAGCAGTACTTC
CDR3 length: 14; clone size: .; D gene: TRBD2; J gene: TRBJ2-3; V gene: TRBV28; CDR3 protein: CASSLAGSEDTQYF; CDR3 DNA: TGTGCCAGCAGCCTAGCGGGAAGCGAAGATACGCAGTATTTT
CDR3 length: 20; clone size: .; D gene: TRBD1; J gene: TRBJ2-1; V gene: TRBV11-2; CDR3 protein: CASSLGTGTGPWISYNEQFF; CDR3 DNA: TGTGCCAGCAGCTTAGGGACCGGGACAGGGCCTTGGATCTCCTACAATGAGCAGTTCTTC
CDR3 length: 14; clone size: .; D gene: .; J gene: TRBJ1-4; V gene: TRBV7-2; CDR3 protein: CASSSGSVGEKLFF; CDR3 DNA: TGTGCCAGCAGCTCGGGGTCGGTCGGGGAAAAACTGTTTTTT
CDR3 length: 13; clone size: once; D gene: TRBD1; J gene: TRBJ2-1; V gene: TRBV29-1; CDR3 protein: CSVTGTVYNEQFF; CDR3 DNA: TGCAGCGTTACCGGGACAGTATACAATGAGCAGTTCTTC
CDR3 length: 15; clone size: once; D gene: .; J gene: TRBJ2-5; V gene: TRBV15; CDR3 protein: CATSVPSSGQETQYF; CDR3 DNA: TGTGCCACCAGCGTCCCGTCGTCAGGCCAAGAGACCCAGTACTTC
CDR3 length: 14; clone size: many; D gene: .; J gene: TRBJ1-1; V gene: TRBV6-2/TRBV6-3; CDR3 protein: CASSLHPMNTEAFF; CDR3 DNA: TGTGCCAGCAGCCTACACCCGATGAACACTGAAGCTTTCTTT
CDR3 length: 14; clone size: .; D gene: .; J gene: TRBJ1-6; V gene: TRBV27; CDR3 protein: CASMEGFGNSPLHF; CDR3 DNA: TGTGCCAGCATGGAGGGGTTCGGAAATTCACCCCTCCACTTT
CDR3 length: 13; clone size: .; D gene: .; J gene: TRBJ2-1; V gene: TRBV12-3/TRBV12-4; CDR3 protein: CASSLSVDYEQFF; CDR3 DNA: TGTGCCAGCAGTTTGTCGGTGGACTACGAGCAGTTCTTC
CDR3 length: 14; clone size: many; D gene: .; J gene: TRBJ1-6; V gene: TRBV28; CDR3 protein: CASSPNKYNSPLHF; CDR3 DNA: TGTGCCAGCAGCCCGAATAAATATAATTCACCCCTCCACTTT
CDR3 length: 14; clone size: many; D gene: .; J gene: TRBJ2-7; V gene: TRBV7-2; CDR3 protein: CASSSWTFTYEQYF; CDR3 DNA: TGTGCCAGCAGCTCCTGGACATTTACCTACGAGCAGTACTTC
CDR3 length: 15; clone size: few; D gene: .; J gene: TRBJ2-1; V gene: TRBV10-3; CDR3 protein: CAISERTPAYNEQFF; CDR3 DNA: TGTGCCATCAGTGAACGTACACCGGCCTACAATGAGCAGTTCTTC
CDR3 length: 15; clone size: few; D gene: .; J gene: TRBJ1-2; V gene: TRBV20-1; CDR3 protein: CSARKPARRDYGYTF; CDR3 DNA: TGCAGTGCTAGAAAGCCCGCCCGGCGGGACTATGGCTACACCTTC
CDR3 length: 11; clone size: once; D gene: TRBD2; J gene: TRBJ2-1; V gene: TRBV7-8; CDR3 protein: CAILAGGEQFF; CDR3 DNA: TGTGCCATATTAGCGGGAGGTGAGCAGTTCTTC
CDR3 length: 14; clone size: .; D gene: .; J gene: TRBJ2-5; V gene: TRBV27; CDR3 protein: CASSRGSIQETQYF; CDR3 DNA: TGTGCCAGCAGTAGGGGTTCCATTCAAGAGACCCAGTACTTC
CDR3 length: 13; clone size: .; D gene: TRBD2; J gene: TRBJ2-7; V gene: TRBV11-2; CDR3 protein: CASSRTSNYEQYF; CDR3 DNA: TGTGCCAGCAGCCGGACTAGCAACTACGAGCAGTACTTC
CDR3 length: 14; clone size: .; D gene: TRBD2; J gene: TRBJ2-7; V gene: TRBV20-1; CDR3 protein: CSARDLAGDYEQYF; CDR3 DNA: TGCAGTGCTAGAGATTTAGCGGGGGACTACGAGCAGTACTTC
CDR3 length: 13; clone size: once; D gene: TRBD1; J gene: TRBJ1-2; V gene: TRBV20-1; CDR3 protein: CSARDSGGSGYTF; CDR3 DNA: TGCAGTGCTAGAGATTCAGGGGGGAGCGGCTACACCTTC
CDR3 length: 11; clone size: few; D gene: .; J gene: TRBJ2-5; V gene: TRBV20-1; CDR3 protein: CSASSKETQYF; CDR3 DNA: TGCAGTGCGTCTTCTAAAGAGACCCAGTACTTC
CDR3 length: 16; clone size: .; D gene: .; J gene: TRBJ2-3; V gene: TRBV4-2; CDR3 protein: CASSQVLEIQPDTQYF; CDR3 DNA: TGTGCCAGCAGCCAAGTTTTGGAAATCCAGCCAGATACGCAGTATTTT
CDR3 length: 12; clone size: few; D gene: .; J gene: TRBJ2-3; V gene: TRBV29-1; CDR3 protein: CSVEISTDTQYF; CDR3 DNA: TGCAGCGTTGAAATCAGCACAGATACGCAGTATTTT
CDR3 length: 15; clone size: few; D gene: .; J gene: TRBJ1-5; V gene: TRBV3-1; CDR3 protein: CASSPDWNSNQPQHF; CDR3 DNA: TGTGCCAGCAGCCCCGATTGGAATAGCAATCAGCCCCAGCATTTT
CDR3 length: 13; clone size: .; D gene: .; J gene: TRBJ1-1; V gene: TRBV5-6; CDR3 protein: CASSLVTGTEAFF; CDR3 DNA: TGTGCCAGCAGCTTGGTGACGGGTACTGAAGCTTTCTTT
CDR3 length: 13; clone size: .; D gene: TRBD2; J gene: TRBJ2-3; V gene: TRBV27; CDR3 protein: CASRETSGWAQYF; CDR3 DNA: TGTGCCAGCAGAGAGACTAGCGGGTGGGCGCAGTATTTT
CDR3 length: 14; clone size: once; D gene: .; J gene: TRBJ1-1; V gene: TRBV29-1; CDR3 protein: CSVASGGTNTEAFF; CDR3 DNA: TGCAGCGTGGCGAGTGGGGGGACAAACACTGAAGCTTTCTTT
CDR3 length: 12; clone size: .; D gene: .; J gene: TRBJ2-3; V gene: TRBV29-1; CDR3 protein: CSVELGTDTQYF; CDR3 DNA: TGCAGCGTTGAGTTGGGAACAGATACGCAGTATTTT
CDR3 length: 11; clone size: few; D gene: .; J gene: TRBJ1-1; V gene: TRBV2; CDR3 protein: CASSVQGKAFF; CDR3 DNA: TGTGCCAGCAGTGTGCAGGGTAAAGCTTTCTTT
CDR3 length: 13; clone size: .; D gene: TRBD2; J gene: TRBJ2-5; V gene: TRBV6-1; CDR3 protein: CASALAGVETQYF; CDR3 DNA: TGTGCCAGCGCGCTAGCGGGAGTGGAGACCCAGTACTTC
CDR3 length: 13; clone size: .; D gene: .; J gene: TRBJ2-3; V gene: TRBV5-1; CDR3 protein: CASNSTGTDTRYF; CDR3 DNA: TGCGCCAGCAACTCAACAGGTACAGATACGCGGTATTTT
CDR3 length: 15; clone size: .; D gene: TRBD1; J gene: TRBJ2-7; V gene: TRBV5-5; CDR3 protein: CASSLYRDSPYEQYF; CDR3 DNA: TGTGCCAGCAGCTTGTATAGGGACAGTCCCTACGAGCAGTACTTC
CDR3 length: 14; clone size: few; D gene: TRBD1; J gene: TRBJ1-2; V gene: TRBV9; CDR3 protein: CASSVATGGYGYTF; CDR3 DNA: TGTGCCAGCAGCGTAGCTACAGGGGGTTATGGCTACACCTTC
CDR3 length: 19; clone size: few; D gene: .; J gene: TRBJ2-1; V gene: TRBV20-1; CDR3 protein: CSARVSIWGNRVPGNEQFF; CDR3 DNA: TGCAGTGCTAGAGTATCTATCTGGGGGAATCGGGTTCCAGGCAATGAGCAGTTCTTC
CDR3 length: 17; clone size: .; D gene: TRBD1; J gene: TRBJ1-2; V gene: TRBV4-2; CDR3 protein: CASSQGGDRERSYGYTF; CDR3 DNA: TGTGCCAGCAGCCAGGGCGGGGACAGAGAAAGATCCTATGGCTACACCTTC
CDR3 length: 17; clone size: .; D gene: TRBD2; J gene: TRBJ2-3; V gene: TRBV12-5; CDR3 protein: CASFSKSGEPGTDTQYF; CDR3 DNA: TGTGCTAGTTTCTCGAAAAGCGGGGAGCCCGGCACAGATACGCAGTATTTT
CDR3 length: 17; clone size: .; D gene: TRBD2; J gene: TRBJ2-7; V gene: TRBV27; CDR3 protein: CASRSRGRALEVYEQYF; CDR3 DNA: TGTGCCAGCAGGAGTCGCGGGAGGGCCCTCGAGGTCTACGAGCAGTACTTC
CDR3 length: 19; clone size: few; D gene: TRBD2; J gene: TRBJ2-1; V gene: TRBV12-3/TRBV12-4; CDR3 protein: CASSAGTSGRDPTYNEQFF; CDR3 DNA: TGTGCCAGCAGTGCAGGGACTAGCGGGAGAGACCCTACTTACAATGAGCAGTTCTTC
CDR3 length: 11; clone size: .; D gene: .; J gene: TRBJ1-1; V gene: TRBV25-1; CDR3 protein: CASTTGLRAFF; CDR3 DNA: TGTGCCAGCACTACGGGACTCCGAGCTTTCTTT
CDR3 length: 15; clone size: .; D gene: TRBD2; J gene: TRBJ2-1; V gene: TRBV12-3/TRBV12-4; CDR3 protein: CASTLIAGGFNEQFF; CDR3 DNA: TGTGCCAGCACCTTAATAGCGGGGGGTTTTAATGAGCAGTTCTTC
CDR3 length: 14; clone size: .; D gene: TRBD1; J gene: TRBJ2-5; V gene: TRBV6-5; CDR3 protein: CASGRTGRSETQYF; CDR3 DNA: TGTGCCAGCGGGAGGACAGGGAGGTCAGAGACCCAGTACTTC
CDR3 length: 14; clone size: .; D gene: TRBD1; J gene: TRBJ2-5; V gene: TRBV28; CDR3 protein: CASRLDRAPYERYF; CDR3 DNA: TGTGCCAGCAGATTAGACAGGGCCCCCTACGAGCGGTACTTC
CDR3 length: 13; clone size: .; D gene: TRBD1; J gene: TRBJ1-2; V gene: TRBV6-5; CDR3 protein: CASKPGTAYGYTF; CDR3 DNA: TGTGCCAGCAAACCCGGGACAGCCTATGGCTACACCTTC
CDR3 length: 14; clone size: few; D gene: .; J gene: TRBJ1-1; V gene: TRBV4-2; CDR3 protein: CASSQGVAGTEAFF; CDR3 DNA: TGTGCCAGCAGCCAAGGGGTGGCGGGCACTGAAGCTTTCTTT
CDR3 length: 15; clone size: .; D gene: TRBD1; J gene: TRBJ2-1; V gene: TRBV6-5; CDR3 protein: CASSNLGTGMDEQFF; CDR3 DNA: TGTGCCAGCAGTAACCTTGGGACAGGGATGGATGAGCAGTTCTTC
CDR3 length: 12; clone size: many; D gene: .; J gene: TRBJ2-7; V gene: TRBV7-9; CDR3 protein: CASSLDTYEQYF; CDR3 DNA: TGTGCCAGCAGCTTAGACACCTACGAGCAGTACTTC
CDR3 length: 14; clone size: few; D gene: TRBD2; J gene: TRBJ2-7; V gene: TRBV12-3/TRBV12-4; CDR3 protein: CASKDSGSSYEQYF; CDR3 DNA: TGTGCCAGCAAAGATAGCGGGAGCTCCTACGAGCAGTACTTC